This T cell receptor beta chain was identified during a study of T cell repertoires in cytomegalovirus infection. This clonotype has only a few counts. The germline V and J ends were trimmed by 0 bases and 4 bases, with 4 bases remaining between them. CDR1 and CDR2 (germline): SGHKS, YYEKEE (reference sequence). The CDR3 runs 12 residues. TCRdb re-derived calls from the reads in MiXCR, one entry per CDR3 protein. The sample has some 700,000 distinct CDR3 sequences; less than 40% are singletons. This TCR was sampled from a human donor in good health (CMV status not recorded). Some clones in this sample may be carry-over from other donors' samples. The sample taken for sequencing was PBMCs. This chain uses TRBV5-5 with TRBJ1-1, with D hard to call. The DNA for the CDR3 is TGTGCCAGCAGCTTGGCCCCCACTGAAGCTTTCTTT. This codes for CASSLAPTEAFF.